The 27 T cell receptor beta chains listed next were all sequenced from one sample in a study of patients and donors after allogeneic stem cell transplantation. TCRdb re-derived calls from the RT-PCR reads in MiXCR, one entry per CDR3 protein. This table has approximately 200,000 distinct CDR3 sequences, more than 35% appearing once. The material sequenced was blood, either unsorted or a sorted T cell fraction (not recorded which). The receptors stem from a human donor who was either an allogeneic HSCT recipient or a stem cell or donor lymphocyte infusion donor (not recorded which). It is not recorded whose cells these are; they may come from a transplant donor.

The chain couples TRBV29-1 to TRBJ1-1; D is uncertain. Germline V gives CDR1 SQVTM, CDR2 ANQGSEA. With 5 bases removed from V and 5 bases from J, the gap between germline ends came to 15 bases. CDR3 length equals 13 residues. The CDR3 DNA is TGCAGCGTTTTCAGGTCGTTGAGTACTGAAGCTTTCTTT. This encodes CSVFRSLSTEAFF. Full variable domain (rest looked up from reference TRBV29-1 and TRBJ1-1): SAVISQKPSRDICQRGTSLTIQCQVDSQVTMMFWYRQQPGQSLTLIATANQGSEATYESGFVIDKFPISRPNLTFSTLTVSNMSPEDSSIYLCSVFRSLSTEAFFGQGTRLTVV.

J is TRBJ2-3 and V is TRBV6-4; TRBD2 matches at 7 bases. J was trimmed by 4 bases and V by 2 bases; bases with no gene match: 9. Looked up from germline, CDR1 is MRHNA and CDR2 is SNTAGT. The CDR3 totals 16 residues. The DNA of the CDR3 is TGTGCCAGCAGTGACCGAGCGGGACTGCGCCCAGATACGCAGTATTTT. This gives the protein CASSDRAGLRPDTQYF.

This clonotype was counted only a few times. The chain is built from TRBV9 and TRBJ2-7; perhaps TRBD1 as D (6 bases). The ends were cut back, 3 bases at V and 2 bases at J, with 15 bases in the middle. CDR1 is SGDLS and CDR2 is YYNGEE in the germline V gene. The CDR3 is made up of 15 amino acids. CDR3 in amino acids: CASSADGTPTYEQYF. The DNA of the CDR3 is TGTGCCAGCAGCGCCGACGGGACACCTACCTACGAGCAGTACTTC.

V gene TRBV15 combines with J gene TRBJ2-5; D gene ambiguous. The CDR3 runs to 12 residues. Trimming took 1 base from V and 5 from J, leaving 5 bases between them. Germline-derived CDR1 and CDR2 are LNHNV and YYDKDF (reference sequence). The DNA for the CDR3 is TGTGCCACCAGCAGAGCCACCGAGACCCAGTACTTC. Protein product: CATSRATETQYF.

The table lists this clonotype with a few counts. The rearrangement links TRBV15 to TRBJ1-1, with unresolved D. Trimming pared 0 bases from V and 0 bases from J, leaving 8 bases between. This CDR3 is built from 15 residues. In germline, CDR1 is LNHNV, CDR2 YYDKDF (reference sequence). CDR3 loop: CATSRDRAVNTEAFF. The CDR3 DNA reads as TGTGCCACCAGCAGAGATCGGGCAGTGAACACTGAAGCTTTCTTT.

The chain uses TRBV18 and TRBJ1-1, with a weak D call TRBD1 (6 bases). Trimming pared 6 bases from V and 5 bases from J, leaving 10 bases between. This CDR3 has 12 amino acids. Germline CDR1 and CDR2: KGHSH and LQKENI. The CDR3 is CASSHGQTEAFF. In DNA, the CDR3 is TGTGCCAGCTCCCACGGACAGACTGAAGCTTTCTTT.

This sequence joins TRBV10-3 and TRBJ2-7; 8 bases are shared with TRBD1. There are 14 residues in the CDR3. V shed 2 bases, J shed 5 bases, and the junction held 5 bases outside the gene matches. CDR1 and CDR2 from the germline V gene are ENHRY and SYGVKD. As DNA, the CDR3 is TGTGCCATCAGTGAGATTGGACAGGGCCACGAGCAGTACTTC. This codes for CAISEIGQGHEQYF.

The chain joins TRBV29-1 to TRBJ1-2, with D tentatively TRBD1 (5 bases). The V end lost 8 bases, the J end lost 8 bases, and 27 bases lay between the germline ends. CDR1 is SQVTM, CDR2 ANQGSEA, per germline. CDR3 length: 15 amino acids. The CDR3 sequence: CSITTLGTKGEGYTF. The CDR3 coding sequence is TGCAGCATCACCACCCTGGGAACCAAAGGGGAGGGCTACACCTTC.

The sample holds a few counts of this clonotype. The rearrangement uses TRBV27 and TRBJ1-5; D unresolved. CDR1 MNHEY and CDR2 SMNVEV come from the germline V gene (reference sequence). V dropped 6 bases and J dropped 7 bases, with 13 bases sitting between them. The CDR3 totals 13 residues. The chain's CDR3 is CASRPKVGQPQHF. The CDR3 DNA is TGTGCCAGCAGGCCGAAGGTGGGGCAGCCCCAGCATTTT.

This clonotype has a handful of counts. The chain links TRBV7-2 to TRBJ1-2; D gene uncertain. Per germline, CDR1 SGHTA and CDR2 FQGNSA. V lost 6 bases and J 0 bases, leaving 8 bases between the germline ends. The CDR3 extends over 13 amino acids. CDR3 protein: CASSPVPNYGYTF. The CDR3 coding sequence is TGTGCCAGCAGTCCCGTCCCTAACTATGGCTACACCTTC.

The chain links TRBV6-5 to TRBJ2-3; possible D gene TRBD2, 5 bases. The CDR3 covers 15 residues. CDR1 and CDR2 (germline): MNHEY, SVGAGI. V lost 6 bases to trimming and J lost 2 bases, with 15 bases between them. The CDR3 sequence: CASSSPPGNTDTQYF. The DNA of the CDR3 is TGTGCCAGCAGCTCCCCCCCCGGGAACACAGATACGCAGTATTTT.

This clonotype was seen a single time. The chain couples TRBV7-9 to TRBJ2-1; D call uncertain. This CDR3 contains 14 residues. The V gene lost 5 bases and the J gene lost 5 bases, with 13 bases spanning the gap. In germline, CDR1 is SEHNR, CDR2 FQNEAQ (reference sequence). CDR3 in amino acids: CASSVPGLNNEQFF. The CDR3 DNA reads TGTGCCAGCAGCGTCCCGGGCCTCAACAATGAGCAGTTCTTC.

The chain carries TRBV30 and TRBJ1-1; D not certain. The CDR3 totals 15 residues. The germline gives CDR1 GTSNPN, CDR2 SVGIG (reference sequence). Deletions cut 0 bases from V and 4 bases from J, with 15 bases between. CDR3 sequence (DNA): TGTGCCTGGAGTGTAGGGCCAGGAGGTATCACTGAAGCTTTCTTT. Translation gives CAWSVGPGGITEAFF.

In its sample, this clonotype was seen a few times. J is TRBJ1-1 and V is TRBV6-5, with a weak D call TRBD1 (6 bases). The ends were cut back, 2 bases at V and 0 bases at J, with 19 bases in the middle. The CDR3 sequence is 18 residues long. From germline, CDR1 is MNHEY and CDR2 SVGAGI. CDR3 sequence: CASSYGLQGRGMNTEAFF. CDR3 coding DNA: TGTGCCAGCAGTTACGGCCTTCAGGGGCGAGGGATGAACACTGAAGCTTTCTTT.

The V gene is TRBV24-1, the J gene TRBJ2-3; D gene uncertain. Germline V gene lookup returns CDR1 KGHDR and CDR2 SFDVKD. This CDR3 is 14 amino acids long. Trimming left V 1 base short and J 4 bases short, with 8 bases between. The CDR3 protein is CATSDLRTADTQYF. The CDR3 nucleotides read TGTGCCACCAGTGATTTACGCACGGCAGATACGCAGTATTTT.

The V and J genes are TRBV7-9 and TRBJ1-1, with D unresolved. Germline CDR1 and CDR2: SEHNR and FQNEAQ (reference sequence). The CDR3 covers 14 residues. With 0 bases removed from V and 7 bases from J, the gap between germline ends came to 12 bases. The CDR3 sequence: CASSLALGWREAFF. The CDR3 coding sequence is TGTGCCAGCAGCTTAGCGCTGGGGTGGCGTGAAGCTTTCTTT.

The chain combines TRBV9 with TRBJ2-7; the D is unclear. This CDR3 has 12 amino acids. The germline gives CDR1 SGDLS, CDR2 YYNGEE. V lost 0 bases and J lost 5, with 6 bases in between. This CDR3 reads CASSVEPHEQYF. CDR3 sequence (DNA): TGTGCCAGCAGCGTAGAACCCCACGAGCAGTACTTC.

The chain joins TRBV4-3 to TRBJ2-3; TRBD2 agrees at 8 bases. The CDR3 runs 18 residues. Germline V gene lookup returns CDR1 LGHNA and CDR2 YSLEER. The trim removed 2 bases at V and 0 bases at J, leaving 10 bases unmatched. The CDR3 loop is CASSQRGIPSGSTDTQYF. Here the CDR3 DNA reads TGCGCCAGCAGCCAACGGGGGATCCCTAGCGGGAGCACAGATACGCAGTATTTT.

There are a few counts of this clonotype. CDR3 DNA: TGCGCCAGCGCTCATAGCGGGACCACCTACAATGAGCAGTTCTTC. It codes for CASAHSGTTYNEQFF. The chain joins TRBV5-1 to TRBJ2-1, with 8 bases aligning to TRBD2. The CDR3 consists of 15 residues. Germline assignment: CDR1 SGHRS and CDR2 YFSETQ. Unmatched junction bases numbered 8, after V lost 7 bases and J lost 2 bases.

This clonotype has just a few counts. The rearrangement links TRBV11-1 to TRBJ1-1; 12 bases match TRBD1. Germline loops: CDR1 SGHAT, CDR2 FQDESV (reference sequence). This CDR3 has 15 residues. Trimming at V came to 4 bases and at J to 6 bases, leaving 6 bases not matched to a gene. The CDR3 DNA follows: TGTGCCAGCAGCTCCTTTGGGACAGGGGGCTCTGAAGCTTTCTTT. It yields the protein CASSSFGTGGSEAFF. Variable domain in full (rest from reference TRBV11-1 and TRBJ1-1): EAEVAQSPRYKITEKSQAVAFWCDPISGHATLYWYRQILGQGPELLVQFQDESVVDDSQLPKDRFSAERLKGVDSTLKIQPAELGDSAMYLCASSSFGTGGSEAFFGQGTRLTVV.

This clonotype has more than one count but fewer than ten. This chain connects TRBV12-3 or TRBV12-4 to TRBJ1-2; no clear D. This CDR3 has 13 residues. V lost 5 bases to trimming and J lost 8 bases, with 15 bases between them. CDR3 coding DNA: TGTGCCAGCAGTGGTTACACTCGCTCCGGCTACACCTTC. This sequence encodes CASSGYTRSGYTF.

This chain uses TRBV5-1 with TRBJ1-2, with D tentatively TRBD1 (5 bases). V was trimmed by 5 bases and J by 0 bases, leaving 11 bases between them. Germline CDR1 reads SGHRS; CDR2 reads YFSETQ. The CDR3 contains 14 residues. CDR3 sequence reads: CASRPGPSNYGYTF. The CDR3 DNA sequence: TGCGCCAGCAGACCGGGACCGTCTAACTATGGCTACACCTTC. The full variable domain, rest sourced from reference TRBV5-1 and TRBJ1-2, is KAGVTQTPRYLIKTRGQQVTLSCSPISGHRSVSWYQQTPGQGLQFLFEYFSETQRNKGNFPGRFSGRQFSNSRSEMNVSTLELGDSALYLCASRPGPSNYGYTFGSGTRLTVV.

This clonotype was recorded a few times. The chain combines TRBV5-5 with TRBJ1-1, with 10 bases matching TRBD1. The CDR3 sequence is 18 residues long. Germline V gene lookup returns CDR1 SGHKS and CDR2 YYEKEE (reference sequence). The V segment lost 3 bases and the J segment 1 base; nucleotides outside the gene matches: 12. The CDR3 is CASSSPRTGGTPNTEAFF. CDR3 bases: TGTGCCAGCAGCTCCCCCCGGACAGGGGGAACCCCGAACACTGAAGCTTTCTTT.

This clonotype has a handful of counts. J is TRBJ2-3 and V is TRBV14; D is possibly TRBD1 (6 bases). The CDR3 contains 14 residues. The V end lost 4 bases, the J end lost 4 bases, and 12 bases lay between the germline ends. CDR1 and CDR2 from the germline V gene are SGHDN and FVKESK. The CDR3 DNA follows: TGTGCCAGCAGCCGGGACATTCCTTCAGATACGCAGTATTTT. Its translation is CASSRDIPSDTQYF.

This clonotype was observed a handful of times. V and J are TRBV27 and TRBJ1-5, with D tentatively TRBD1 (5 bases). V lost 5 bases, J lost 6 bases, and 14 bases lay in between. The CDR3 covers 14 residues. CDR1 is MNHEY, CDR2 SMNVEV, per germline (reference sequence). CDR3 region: CASSRGGWVQPQHF. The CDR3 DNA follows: TGTGCCAGCAGTCGGGGGGGGTGGGTTCAGCCCCAGCATTTT.

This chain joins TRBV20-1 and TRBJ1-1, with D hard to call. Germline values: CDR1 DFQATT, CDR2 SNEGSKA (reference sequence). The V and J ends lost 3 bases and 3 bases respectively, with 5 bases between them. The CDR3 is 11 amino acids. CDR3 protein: CSASEYTEAFF. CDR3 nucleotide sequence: TGCAGTGCTAGTGAATACACTGAAGCTTTCTTT.

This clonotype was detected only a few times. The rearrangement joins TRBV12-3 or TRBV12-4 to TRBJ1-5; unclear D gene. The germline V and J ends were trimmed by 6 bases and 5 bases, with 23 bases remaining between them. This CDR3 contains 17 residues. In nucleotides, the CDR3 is TGTGCCAGCAGCACCTCACTACGTCCTACGTCCCATCAGCCCCAGCATTTT. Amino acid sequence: CASSTSLRPTSHQPQHF.